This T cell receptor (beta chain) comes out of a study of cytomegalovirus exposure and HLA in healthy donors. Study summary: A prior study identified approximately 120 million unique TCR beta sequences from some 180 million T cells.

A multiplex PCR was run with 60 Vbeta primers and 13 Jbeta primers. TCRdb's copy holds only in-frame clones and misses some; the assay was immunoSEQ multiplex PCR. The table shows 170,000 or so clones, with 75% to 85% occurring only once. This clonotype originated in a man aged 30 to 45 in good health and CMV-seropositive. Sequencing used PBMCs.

This CDR3 reads CASSSGLAGSDTQYF. CDR3 DNA: TGTGCCAGCAGCTCCGGACTAGCGGGGTCAGATACGCAGTATTTT. The chain employs TRBV13 and TRBJ2-3; 12 bases agree with TRBD2. Germline values: CDR1 PRHDT, CDR2 FYEKMQ (reference sequence). The CDR3 sequence is 15 residues long. With 4 bases clipped from V and 4 bases from J, the junction kept 3 bases outside the gene matches.